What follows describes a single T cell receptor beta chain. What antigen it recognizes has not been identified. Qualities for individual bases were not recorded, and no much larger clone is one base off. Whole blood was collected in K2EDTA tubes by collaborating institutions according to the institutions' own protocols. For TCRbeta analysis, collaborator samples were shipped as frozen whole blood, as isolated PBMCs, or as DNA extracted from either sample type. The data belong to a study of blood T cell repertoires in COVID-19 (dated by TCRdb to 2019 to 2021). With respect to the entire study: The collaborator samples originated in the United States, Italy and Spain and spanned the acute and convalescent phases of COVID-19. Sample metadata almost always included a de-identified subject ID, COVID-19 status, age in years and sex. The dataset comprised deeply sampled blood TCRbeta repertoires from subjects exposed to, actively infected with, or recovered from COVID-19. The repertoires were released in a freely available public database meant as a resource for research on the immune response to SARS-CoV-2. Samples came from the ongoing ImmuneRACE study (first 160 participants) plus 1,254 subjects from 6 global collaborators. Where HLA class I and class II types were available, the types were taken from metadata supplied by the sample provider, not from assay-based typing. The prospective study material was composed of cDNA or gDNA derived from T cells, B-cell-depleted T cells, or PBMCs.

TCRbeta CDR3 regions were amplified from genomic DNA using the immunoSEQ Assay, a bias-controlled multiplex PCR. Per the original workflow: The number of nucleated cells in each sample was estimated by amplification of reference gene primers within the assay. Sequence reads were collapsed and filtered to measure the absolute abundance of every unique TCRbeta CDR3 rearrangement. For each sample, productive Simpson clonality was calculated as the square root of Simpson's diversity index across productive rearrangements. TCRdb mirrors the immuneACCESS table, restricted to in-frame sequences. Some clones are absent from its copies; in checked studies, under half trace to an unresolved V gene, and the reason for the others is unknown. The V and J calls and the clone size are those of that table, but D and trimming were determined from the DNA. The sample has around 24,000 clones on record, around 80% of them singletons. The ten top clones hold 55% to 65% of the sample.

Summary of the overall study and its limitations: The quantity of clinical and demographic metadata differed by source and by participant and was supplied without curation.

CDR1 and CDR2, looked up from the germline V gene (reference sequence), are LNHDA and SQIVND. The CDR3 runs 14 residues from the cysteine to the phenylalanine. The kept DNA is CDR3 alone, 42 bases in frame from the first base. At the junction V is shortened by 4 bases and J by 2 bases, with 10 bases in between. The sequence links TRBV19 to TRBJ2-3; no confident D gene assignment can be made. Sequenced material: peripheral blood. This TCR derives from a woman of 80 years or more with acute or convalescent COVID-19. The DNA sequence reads TGTGCCAGTAGTAACTCCCGTAACACAGATACGCAGTATTTT. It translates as CASSNSRNTDTQYF.